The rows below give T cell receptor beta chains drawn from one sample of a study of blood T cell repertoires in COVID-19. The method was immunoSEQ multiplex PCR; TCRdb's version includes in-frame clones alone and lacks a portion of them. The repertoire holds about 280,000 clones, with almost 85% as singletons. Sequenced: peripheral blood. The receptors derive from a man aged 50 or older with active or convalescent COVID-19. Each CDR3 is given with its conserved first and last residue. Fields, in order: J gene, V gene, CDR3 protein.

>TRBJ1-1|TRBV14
CASSQPQGHQTEAFF
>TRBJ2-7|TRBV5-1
CASRRGADEQYF
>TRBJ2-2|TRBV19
CASSKALAGANTGELFF
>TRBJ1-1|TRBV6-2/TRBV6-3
CASSPRAPVSQAFF
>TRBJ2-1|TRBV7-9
CASSVTSGQYNEQFF
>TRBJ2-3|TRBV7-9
CASSLYGGTTDTQYF
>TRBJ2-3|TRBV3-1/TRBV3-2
CASSPVGSGYSTDTQYF
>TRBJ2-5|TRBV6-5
CASSQTKETQYF
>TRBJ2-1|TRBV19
CASSIAGGSVDEQFF
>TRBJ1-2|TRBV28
CASSLPGGEGYTF
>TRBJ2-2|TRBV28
CARFRDRNTGELFF
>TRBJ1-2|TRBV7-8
CASSPLFQGAGYGYTF
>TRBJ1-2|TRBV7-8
CASSFASRGDYGYTF
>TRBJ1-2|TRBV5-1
CASSPGGGYGYTF
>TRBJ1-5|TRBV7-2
CASSGTGGHQPQHF
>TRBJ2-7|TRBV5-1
CASREWTGDWEQYF